Sequencing of this T cell receptor (beta chain) was carried out in a study of blood T cell repertoires in COVID-19 (dated by TCRdb to 2018 to 2020). Regarding the research as a whole: Collaborator samples came from the United States, Italy and Spain and covered acute and convalescent phases of COVID-19. The prospective study material was composed of cDNA or gDNA derived from T cells, B-cell-depleted T cells, or PBMCs. Subjects who had been exposed to COVID-19, were actively infected with it, or had recovered from it provided the deeply sampled blood TCRbeta repertoires that made up the dataset. Where available, HLA class I and class II types were taken from metadata supplied by the sample provider and were not determined by assay-based typing. The sample metadata nearly always contained a de-identified subject ID, COVID-19 status, age in years and sex. The samples were drawn from the first 160 participants of the ongoing ImmuneRACE study and from about 1,200 subjects provided by 6 global collaborators. A freely available public database, intended as a resource for researchers studying the immune response to SARS-CoV-2, is where the repertoires were released. Study-level results and caveats: The quantity of clinical and demographic metadata differed by source and by participant and was supplied without curation.

TCRbeta CDR3 regions were amplified from genomic DNA by means of the immunoSEQ Assay, a bias-controlled multiplex PCR. The study's processing was this. The number of nucleated cells in each sample was estimated by amplification of reference gene primers within the assay. To quantify the absolute abundance of each unique TCRbeta CDR3 rearrangement, sequence reads were collapsed and filtered. Productive Simpson clonality was computed per sample as the square root of Simpson's diversity index over productive rearrangements. The clones in this table, taken by TCRdb from immuneACCESS, are in-frame only. Not every clone is retained; where verified, under half of the shortfall comes from an unresolved V gene, and the cause of the rest is unknown. From that table come the V and J calls and clone size; the DNA was used to work out D and trimming. The sample has a few hundred thousand clones on record, 70% to 90% of them singletons. The ten largest account for about 12% of the sample.

Measured from the cysteine to the phenylalanine, the CDR3 is 18 residues long. Only the CDR3 part of the read is kept: 54 bases, read in frame from the first base. V lost 8 bases and J lost 0 bases; the stretch between them is 20 bases long. CDR1 SGHTA and CDR2 FQGTGA are derived from the germline V gene. The collaborating institutions used their own protocols to collect whole blood in K2EDTA tubes. Collaborator samples were shipped for TCRbeta analysis as frozen whole blood, isolated PBMCs, or DNA extracted from either sample type. Concerning this clone itself: No antigen is known for it. Base qualities are not recorded, but no much larger clone differs from it by a single base.

The chain couples TRBV7-3 to TRBJ2-6; the D gene lacks a confident call. What was sequenced was peripheral blood. The origin of this receptor is a woman aged 55-69 years with acute or convalescent COVID-19. The DNA reads as follows: TGTGCCAGCTACCCTGGCCCGCCCCTCCGCTCTGGGGCCAACGTCCTGACTTTC. It specifies CASYPGPPLRSGANVLTF. With all but the CDR3 taken from the reference TRBV7-3 and TRBJ2-6 genes, the full variable domain is: GAGVSQTPSNKVTEKGKYVELRCDPISGHTALYWYRQSLGQGPEFLIYFQGTGAADDSGLPNDRFFAVRPEGSVSTLKIQRTERGDSAVYLCASYPGPPLRSGANVLTFGAGSRLTVL.